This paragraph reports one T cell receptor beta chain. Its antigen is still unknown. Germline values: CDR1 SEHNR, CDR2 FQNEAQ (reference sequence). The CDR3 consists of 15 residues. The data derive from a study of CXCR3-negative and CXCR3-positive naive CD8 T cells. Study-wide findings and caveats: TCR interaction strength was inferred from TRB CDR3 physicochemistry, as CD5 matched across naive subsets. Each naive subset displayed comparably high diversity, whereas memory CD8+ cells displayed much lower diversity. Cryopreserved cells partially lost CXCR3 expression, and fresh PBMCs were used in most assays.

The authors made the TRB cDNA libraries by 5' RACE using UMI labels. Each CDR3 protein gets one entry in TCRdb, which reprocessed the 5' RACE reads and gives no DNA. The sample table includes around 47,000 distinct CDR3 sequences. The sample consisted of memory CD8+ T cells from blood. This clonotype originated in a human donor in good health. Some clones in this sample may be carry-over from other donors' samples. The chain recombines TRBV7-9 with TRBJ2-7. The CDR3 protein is CASSSLPTDDNEQYF.